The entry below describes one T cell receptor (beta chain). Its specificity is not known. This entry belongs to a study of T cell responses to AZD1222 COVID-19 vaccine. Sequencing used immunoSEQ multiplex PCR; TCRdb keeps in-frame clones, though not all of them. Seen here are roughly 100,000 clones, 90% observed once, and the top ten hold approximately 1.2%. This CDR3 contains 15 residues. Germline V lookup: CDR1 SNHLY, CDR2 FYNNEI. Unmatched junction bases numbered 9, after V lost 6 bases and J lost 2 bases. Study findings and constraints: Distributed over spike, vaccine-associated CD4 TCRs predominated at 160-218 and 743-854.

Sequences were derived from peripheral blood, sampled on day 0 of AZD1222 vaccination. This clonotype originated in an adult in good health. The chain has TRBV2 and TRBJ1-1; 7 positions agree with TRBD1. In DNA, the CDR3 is TGTGCCAGCAGGGGGAGTACAGGGGATAACACTGAAGCTTTCTTT. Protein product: CASRGSTGDNTEAFF.